The sequence of this T cell receptor (beta chain) was determined in a study of T cells after yellow fever vaccination. This clonotype showed up just a few times. CDR3 size: 20 residues. The germline gives CDR1 SGHDN, CDR2 FVKESK. Trimming at V came to 0 bases and at J to 0 bases, leaving 12 bases not matched to a gene. A 5'RACE template-switching step, the method used to make TCR cDNA, added a universal primer site and UMIs. TCRdb itself ran the 5' RACE reads through MiXCR, one entry per CDR3 protein. The table records approximately 550,000 distinct CDR3 sequences, approximately 13% of them present only once.

The TCR sequence derives from a man younger than 45 who received the YFV17D yellow fever vaccine. The V and J genes are TRBV14 and TRBJ2-1; 9 positions agree with TRBD2. The starting material was PBMCs, obtained on the day of the yellow fever booster vaccination. The chain's CDR3 is CASSQERRQRGDSSYNEQFF. In nucleotides, the CDR3 is TGTGCCAGCAGCCAAGAGAGGCGGCAGCGGGGGGATAGCTCCTACAATGAGCAGTTCTTC. Variable domain in full (rest from reference TRBV14 and TRBJ2-1): EAGVTQFPSHSVIEKGQTVTLRCDPISGHDNLYWYRRVMGKEIKFLLHFVKESKQDESGMPNNRFLAERTGGTYSTLKVQPAELEDSGVYFCASSQERRQRGDSSYNEQFFGPGTRLTVL.